This T cell receptor (beta chain) was identified in a study of patients and donors after allogeneic stem cell transplantation. A single record per CDR3 protein comes from TCRdb applying MiXCR to the RT-PCR reads. The data contain about a million distinct CDR3 sequences, around 17% of them singletons. Trimming stripped 1 base from V and 5 bases from J, with 18 bases between. The CDR3 spans 17 residues. Germline lookup yields CDR1 SGHNT and CDR2 YYREEE (reference sequence). The material sequenced was blood, either unsorted or a sorted T cell fraction (not recorded which). The receptor's source is a human donor who was either an allogeneic HSCT recipient or a stem cell or donor lymphocyte infusion donor (not recorded which). It is not recorded whose cells these are; they may come from a transplant donor. The chain links TRBV5-4 to TRBJ2-2, with D tentatively TRBD2 (5 bases). The chain's CDR3 is CASSLPRAGSRTGELFF. DNA for the CDR3: TGTGCCAGCAGCTTGCCGCGGGCCGGGTCGAGGACCGGGGAGCTGTTTTTT.